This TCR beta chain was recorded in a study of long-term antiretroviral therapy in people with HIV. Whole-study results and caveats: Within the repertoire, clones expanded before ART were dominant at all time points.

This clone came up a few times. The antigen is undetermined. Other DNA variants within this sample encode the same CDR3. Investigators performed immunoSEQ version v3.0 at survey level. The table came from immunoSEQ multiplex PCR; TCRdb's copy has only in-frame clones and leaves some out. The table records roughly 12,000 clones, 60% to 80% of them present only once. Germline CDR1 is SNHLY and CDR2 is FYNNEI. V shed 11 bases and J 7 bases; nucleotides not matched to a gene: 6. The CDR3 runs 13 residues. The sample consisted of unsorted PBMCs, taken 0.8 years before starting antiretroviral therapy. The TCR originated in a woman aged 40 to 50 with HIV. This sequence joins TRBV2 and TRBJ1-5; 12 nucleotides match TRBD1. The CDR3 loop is CASRDRGLQPQHF. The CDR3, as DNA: TGTGCCTCCCGGGACAGGGGGCTACAGCCCCAGCATTTT.